What follows are 18 T cell receptor beta chains derived from one specimen sequenced in a study of T cells in Graves' hyperthyroidism and ophthalmopathy. Using RNA transcripts as the source, TCR beta CDR3 regions were amplified. When the TCR CDR3 underwent first-round RT-PCR, the HTBI primer set was used. TCRdb independently ran MiXCR on the multiplex PCR reads; one entry per CDR3 protein. The data hold under 750,000 distinct CDR3 sequences, with under 20% observed a single time. Material: blood. The receptors come from a woman aged 45-59 years with Graves' hyperthyroidism that later progressed to Graves' ophthalmopathy.

The chain carries TRBV7-6 and TRBJ2-2, with D perhaps matching TRBD1 or TRBD2 (5 bases each). The V end was cut by 5 bases, the J end by 10 bases, with 14 bases between. CDR3 size: 13 residues. The germline V gene has CDR1 SGHVS and CDR2 FNYEAQ. The CDR3 coding sequence is TGTGCCAGCAGCAGACGGGACGGCCCGGAGCTGTTTTTT. The encoded protein is CASSRRDGPELFF.

V gene TRBV12-3 or TRBV12-4 combines with J gene TRBJ1-6, with TRBD1 matching over 8 bases. The CDR3 consists of 16 residues. V gave up 2 bases and J gave up 10 bases; unmatched junction bases: 10. CDR3 sequence reads: CASSLWVQDRESPLHF. In DNA form, the CDR3 reads TGTGCCAGCAGTTTATGGGTACAGGACAGGGAATCACCCCTCCACTTT.

This clonotype was observed a handful of times. The chain combines TRBV3-1 with TRBJ1-2; TRBD1 matches at 9 bases. Germline V CDR1 and CDR2: LGHDT, YNNKEL (reference sequence). The CDR3 is made up of 16 amino acids. The V gene end was trimmed by 5 bases and the J gene end by 2 bases; junction bases not matched to a gene: 9. The chain's CDR3 is CASSSPTGGYNYGYTF. The CDR3 nucleotides read TGTGCCAGCAGCAGCCCGACAGGGGGGTACAACTATGGCTACACCTTC.

This chain uses TRBV4-2 with TRBJ1-5, with D unclear. The CDR3 covers 14 residues. The V gene's germline CDR1 is LGHNA and CDR2 YNFKEQ. V was pared by 0 bases and J by 4 bases, with 7 bases between. The CDR3 is CASSQEHLNQPQHF. CDR3 coding DNA: TGTGCCAGCAGCCAAGAACACCTAAATCAGCCCCAGCATTTT.

V usage is TRBV7-6 and J usage is TRBJ2-2, with D perhaps assigned TRBD1 or TRBD2 (6 bases each). V was clipped by 5 bases and J by 2 bases, with 18 bases between them. Germline V gene sequence: CDR1 SGHVS, CDR2 FNYEAQ. The CDR3 runs 17 residues. Here the CDR3 reads CASSRDASGANTGELFF. CDR3 coding DNA: TGTGCCAGCAGCCGAGACGCCTCGGGGGCCAACACCGGGGAGCTGTTTTTT.

This clonotype occurred a few times. The rearrangement joins TRBV28 to TRBJ1-2, with 12 bases aligning to TRBD1. This CDR3 is 15 amino acids long. Germline loops: CDR1 MDHEN, CDR2 SYDVKM. V lost 7 bases and J lost 8; bases outside the gene matches: 11. The CDR3 is CASKEPGQGAGGYTF. The CDR3 coding sequence is TGTGCCAGCAAGGAACCGGGACAGGGGGCAGGGGGCTACACCTTC.

This clonotype has a handful of counts. The CDR3 sequence is CSADLAGGTYNEQFF. The CDR3 nucleotides read TGCAGCGCCGACCTAGCGGGGGGGACCTACAATGAGCAGTTCTTC. V and J are TRBV29-1 and TRBJ2-1; 12 bases fit TRBD2. Unmatched junction bases numbered 6, after V lost 7 bases and J lost 2 bases. CDR3 size: 15 residues. Germline lookup yields CDR1 SQVTM and CDR2 ANQGSEA.

This clonotype was seen a handful of times. J is TRBJ2-7 and V is TRBV6-5, with unresolved D. Deletions cut 0 bases from V and 2 bases from J, with 11 bases between. Per germline, CDR1 MNHEY and CDR2 SVGAGI. This CDR3 is 15 amino acids long. The CDR3: CASSYSIVGTYEQYF. The DNA for the CDR3 is TGTGCCAGCAGTTACTCGATCGTCGGAACCTACGAGCAGTACTTC.

In its sample, this clonotype was seen many times. The rearrangement uses TRBV7-8 and TRBJ1-1; D possibly corresponds to TRBD1 (6 bases). Trimming took off 6 bases at V and 1 base at J, with 9 bases between the two ends. CDR1 is SGHVS, CDR2 FQNEAQ, per germline. CDR3 size: 13 residues. CDR3 protein: CASRGGGNTEAFF. CDR3 DNA sequence: TGTGCCAGCAGAGGGGGGGGGAACACTGAAGCTTTCTTT. Supplemented by reference TRBV7-8 and TRBJ1-1, the full variable domain reads GAGVSQSPRYKVAKRGQDVALRCDPISGHVSLFWYQQALGQGPEFLTYFQNEAQLDKSGLPSDRFFAERPEGSVSTLKIQRTQQEDSAVYLCASRGGGNTEAFFGQGTRLTVV.

This clonotype was counted many times. The J gene is TRBJ2-7, the V gene TRBV20-1, with no clear D. CDR1 and CDR2 (germline): DFQATT, SNEGSKA (reference sequence). The germline V and J ends were trimmed by 6 bases and 0 bases, with 12 bases remaining between them. The CDR3 has 13 residues. The CDR3 bases are TGCAGTGCCCGACGAGACACCTCCTACGAGCAGTACTTC. Amino acids: CSARRDTSYEQYF.

The chain carries TRBV19 and TRBJ1-1, with D unclear. This CDR3 region has 13 residues. Germline assignment: CDR1 LNHDA and CDR2 SQIVND (reference sequence). The V end lost 3 bases, the J end lost 1 base, and 6 bases lay between the germline ends. CDR3 in amino acids: CASSILENTEAFF. The CDR3, as DNA: TGTGCCAGTAGTATTTTGGAGAACACTGAAGCTTTCTTT.

This rearrangement joins TRBV7-9 to TRBJ1-6; TRBD1 is a possible D gene (6 bases). This CDR3 contains 13 residues. The germline V gene has CDR1 SEHNR and CDR2 FQNEAQ (reference sequence). Trimming removed 3 bases at V and 10 bases at J, with 10 bases between. The CDR3: CASSFTGNSPLHF. The CDR3 region has the DNA TGTGCCAGCAGCTTCACAGGGAACTCACCCCTCCACTTT.

This clonotype appeared many times. The rearrangement uses TRBV2 and TRBJ2-4; tentatively, D is TRBD1 (6 bases). The CDR3 totals 15 residues. Germline-derived CDR1 and CDR2 are SNHLY and FYNNEI. The ends were cut back, 10 bases at V and 1 base at J, with 17 bases in the middle. This CDR3 reads CAIQMGAPAKNIQYF. CDR3 bases: TGTGCCATCCAAATGGGGGCGCCGGCCAAAAACATTCAGTACTTC.

The V gene is TRBV3-1, the J gene TRBJ1-6; D call uncertain. With 3 bases removed from V and 7 bases from J, the gap between germline ends came to 10 bases. The CDR3 has 14 amino acids. Germline-derived CDR1 and CDR2 are LGHDT and YNNKEL (reference sequence). CDR3: CASSQPGPNSPLHF. CDR3 DNA: TGTGCCAGCAGCCAGCCTGGGCCCAATTCACCCCTCCACTTT.

This clonotype appeared many times. This chain joins TRBV3-1 and TRBJ2-3; no definite D call. V was clipped by 0 bases and J by 6 bases, with 7 bases between them. Germline CDR1 LGHDT, CDR2 YNNKEL (reference sequence). This CDR3 has 13 residues. The CDR3 loop is CASSQDEVDTQYF. CDR3 DNA sequence: TGTGCCAGCAGCCAAGATGAAGTTGATACGCAGTATTTT.

This clonotype was counted at least ten times. The chain uses TRBV11-2 and TRBJ2-1, with D unclear. This CDR3 has 12 amino acids. In germline, CDR1 is SGHAT, CDR2 FQNNGV. Trimming left V 2 bases short and J 13 bases short, with 12 bases between. The CDR3 DNA reads as TGTGCCAGCAGCTTAACCCTGGGCATTCAGTTCTTC. Translating it yields CASSLTLGIQFF. Full variable domain (outside the CDR3, taken from reference TRBV11-2 and TRBJ2-1): EAGVAQSPRYKIIEKRQSVAFWCNPISGHATLYWYQQILGQGPKLLIQFQNNGVVDDSQLPKDRFSAERLKGVDSTLKIQPAKLEDSAVYLCASSLTLGIQFFGPGTRLTVL.

The chain has TRBV11-2 and TRBJ2-5; tentatively, D is TRBD1 or TRBD2 (5 bases each). V was shortened by 5 bases and J by 7 bases, with 17 bases between the two germline ends. Germline V gene data show CDR1 as SGHAT and CDR2 as FQNNGV. This CDR3 has 14 residues. The CDR3 loop is CASSPVVGDGTQYF. The CDR3 DNA follows: TGTGCCAGCAGCCCAGTGGTAGGGGACGGGACCCAGTACTTC.

This clonotype was detected many times. The V gene is TRBV5-1, the J gene TRBJ2-7, with a possible D match to TRBD1 (6 bases). The germline V gene has CDR1 SGHRS and CDR2 YFSETQ. This CDR3 comprises 12 residues. V shed 5 bases and J shed 6 bases, with 12 bases lying between them. CDR3 DNA sequence: TGCGCCAGCAGTCGAACAGGGACCGAGCAGTACTTC. It translates to CASSRTGTEQYF.